A single sample is the source of the 32 T cell receptor beta chains below, sequenced in a study of radiotherapy plus CTLA-4 blockade in lung cancer. Assay: immunoSEQ multiplex PCR; the TCRdb copy retains only in-frame clones and omits some. The sample lists approximately 80,000 clones, over 65% occurring once. The material was peripheral blood, obtained from a patient treated with radiotherapy plus ipilimumab. All receptors derive from a human donor with non-small cell lung cancer whose response to radiotherapy plus ipilimumab could not be evaluated.

The chain joins TRBV18 to TRBJ2-1; no reliable D call. V was cut by 3 bases and J by 0 bases, with 9 bases left in between. This CDR3 is built from 15 residues. From germline, CDR1 is KGHSH and CDR2 LQKENI. This CDR3 is CASSPGFSSYNEQFF. CDR3 nucleotide sequence: TGTGCCAGCTCACCGGGCTTTAGCTCCTACAATGAGCAGTTCTTC.

This sequence joins TRBV5-1 and TRBJ2-7; D remains unclear. Trimming removed 3 bases at V and 5 bases at J, with 15 bases between. The CDR3 totals 14 residues. The germline gives CDR1 SGHRS, CDR2 YFSETQ. The chain's CDR3 is CASSSSLSVDEQYF. The CDR3 DNA reads TGCGCCAGCAGCTCCTCCTTATCTGTAGACGAGCAGTACTTC. The full variable domain, completed using reference TRBV5-1 and TRBJ2-7, is KAGVTQTPRYLIKTRGQQVTLSCSPISGHRSVSWYQQTPGQGLQFLFEYFSETQRNKGNFPGRFSGRQFSNSRSEMNVSTLELGDSALYLCASSSSLSVDEQYFGPGTRLTVT.

V is TRBV27 and J is TRBJ1-4; D is perhaps TRBD1 (5 bases). Germline V gene sequence: CDR1 MNHEY, CDR2 SMNVEV (reference sequence). Trimming removed 5 bases from V and 0 bases from J, with 10 bases in between. This CDR3 has 15 residues. The CDR3 region has the DNA TGTGCCAGCAGTCCGACAGTTGCAACTAATGAAAAACTGTTTTTT. Its translation is CASSPTVATNEKLFF.

The chain combines TRBV28 with TRBJ2-5, with TRBD1 identical over 10 bases. J gave up 3 bases and V 6 bases, and 7 bases lay outside the gene matches. This CDR3 contains 15 residues. CDR1 MDHEN and CDR2 SYDVKM come from the germline V gene. CDR3 coding DNA: TGTGCCAGCAGCCCGGGACAGGGGCGAGAAGAGACCCAGTACTTC. It codes for CASSPGQGREETQYF.

This chain uses TRBV5-6 with TRBJ2-7; possibly TRBD2 for D (6 bases). V was pared by 2 bases and J by 2 bases, with 8 bases between. Looked up from germline, CDR1 is SGHDT and CDR2 is YYEEEE. The CDR3 is 13 residues long. CDR3 bases: TGTGCCAGCAGCTTCGGGGGACCCTACGAGCAGTACTTC. Translated, it gives CASSFGGPYEQYF.

The CDR3 sequence: CASRVGQEGSYEQYF. CDR3 coding DNA: TGTGCCAGTAGGGTGGGACAGGAGGGGTCCTACGAGCAGTACTTC. V gene TRBV19 combines with J gene TRBJ2-7, with TRBD1 matching over 8 bases. The CDR3 has 15 amino acids. Per germline, CDR1 LNHDA and CDR2 SQIVND (reference sequence). The ends lost 6 bases at V and 1 base at J; junction bases unmatched: 8.

V is TRBV7-2 and J is TRBJ1-1, with TRBD1 matching over 9 bases. The J segment lost 4 bases and the V segment lost 2 bases, leaving 8 bases of the junction unmatched. The CDR3 is made up of 16 amino acids. The germline V gene has CDR1 SGHTA and CDR2 FQGNSA. In nucleotides, the CDR3 is TGTGCCAGCAGCTTAATGGGGGGACAGGGCGTCACTGAAGCTTTCTTT. This translates into CASSLMGGQGVTEAFF.

This clone occurred once. The V call is TRBV27, the J call TRBJ2-5, with D perhaps matching TRBD2 (7 bases). The end of the DNA fits TRBJ2-7 better, so the J call may be wrong. CDR1 and CDR2 (germline): MNHEY, SMNVEV (reference sequence). CDR3 length: 15 amino acids. The CDR3 sequence: CATQKGGLLSYEQYF. The CDR3 bases are TGTGCCACCCAAAAGGGGGGGTTACTCTCCTACGAGCAGTACTTC.

The chain employs TRBV11-2 and TRBJ2-6; maybe TRBD1 (5 bases). CDR3 length: 19 residues. The germline gives CDR1 SGHAT, CDR2 FQNNGV. Deletions cut 5 bases from V and 4 bases from J, with 24 bases between. CDR3 amino acids: CASSPPSPLGARGANVLTF. CDR3 coding DNA: TGTGCCAGCAGCCCACCCAGCCCATTAGGGGCGCGGGGGGCCAACGTCCTGACTTTC.

The CDR3 coding sequence is TGCGCCAGCACCCGTACTGGGGCCAACGTCCTGACTTTC. This gives the protein CASTRTGANVLTF. This chain joins TRBV5-1 and TRBJ2-6; no definite D call. V was cut by 6 bases and J by 2 bases, with 6 bases left in between. CDR3 size: 13 residues. The germline V gene has CDR1 SGHRS and CDR2 YFSETQ.

V and J are TRBV7-9 and TRBJ1-2, with 7 bases identical to TRBD1. Germline CDR1 reads SEHNR; CDR2 reads FQNEAQ (reference sequence). There are 14 residues in the CDR3. The J segment lost 0 bases and the V segment lost 4 bases, leaving 2 bases of the junction unmatched. In nucleotides, the CDR3 is TGTGCCAGCAGCTCGACAGGGACTAACTATGGCTACACCTTC. It specifies CASSSTGTNYGYTF.

The V gene is TRBV5-1, the J gene TRBJ2-2, with 7 nucleotides matching TRBD1. The CDR3 has 15 amino acids. The V segment lost 2 bases and the J segment 0 bases; nucleotides outside the gene matches: 1. Germline CDR1 and CDR2: SGHRS and YFSETQ. The CDR3 nucleotides are TGCGCCAGCAGCTTAGGGACAGCGAACACCGGGGAGCTGTTTTTT. It is translated as CASSLGTANTGELFF.

V usage is TRBV6-5 and J usage is TRBJ2-5; perhaps TRBD2 as D (5 bases). Trimming took 7 bases from V and 9 from J, leaving 21 bases between them. The CDR3 spans 14 residues. The germline V gene encodes CDR1 MNHEY and CDR2 SVGAGI. The CDR3 is CASTRSREVGAQYF. Here the CDR3 DNA reads TGTGCCAGCACAAGATCCCGGGAAGTTGGGGCCCAGTACTTC.

The chain carries TRBV28 and TRBJ1-4, with a possible D match to TRBD1 (6 bases). V lost 5 bases to trimming and J lost 8 bases, with 9 bases between them. The CDR3 extends over 12 amino acids. Germline CDR1 is MDHEN and CDR2 is SYDVKM. DNA for the CDR3: TGTGCCAGCAGTGGCCAGGGGGAAAAACTGTTTTTT. Encoded protein: CASSGQGEKLFF.

This clone has only one observation. This chain links TRBV27 with TRBJ1-2; D not resolved. Trimming stripped 10 bases from V and 2 bases from J, with 11 bases between. CDR1 and CDR2 from the germline V gene are MNHEY and SMNVEV (reference sequence). The CDR3 is made up of 12 amino acids. CDR3 amino acids: CATLQANYGYTF. The CDR3 DNA reads as TGTGCCACCCTCCAGGCGAACTATGGCTACACCTTC.

The chain couples TRBV11-2 to TRBJ1-1, with TRBD1 matching 7 bases. V dropped 1 base and J dropped 5; count of bases not matched to a gene: 4. The CDR3 totals 14 residues. Germline loops: CDR1 SGHAT, CDR2 FQNNGV. Here the CDR3 reads CASSLAGGQTEAFF. The CDR3, as DNA: TGTGCCAGCAGCTTAGCAGGGGGGCAGACTGAAGCTTTCTTT.

This clone was seen more than once but under ten times. The chain links TRBV2 to TRBJ2-3, with D possibly being TRBD2 (5 bases). Per the germline V gene, CDR1 is SNHLY and CDR2 is FYNNEI. V was trimmed by 4 bases and J by 3 bases, leaving 14 bases between them. CDR3 length: 15 residues. CDR3 loop: CASSGGSGLTDTQYF. In DNA, the CDR3 is TGTGCCAGCAGTGGAGGTTCGGGGTTGACAGATACGCAGTATTTT.

This chain connects TRBV7-2 to TRBJ2-5; D might be TRBD1 (6 bases). There are 16 residues in the CDR3. With 5 bases removed from V and 0 bases from J, the gap between germline ends came to 16 bases. Germline V gene lookup returns CDR1 SGHTA and CDR2 FQGNSA. The CDR3 loop is CASSARGTPYQETQYF. The CDR3, as DNA: TGTGCCAGCAGCGCGAGAGGGACACCGTACCAAGAGACCCAGTACTTC.

This clone was counted ten times or more. The chain combines TRBV6-6 with TRBJ1-6; TRBD1 is a possible D gene (6 bases). Trimming cost V 11 bases and J 4 bases, with 12 bases left between them. Looked up from germline, CDR1 is MNHNY and CDR2 is SVGAGI (reference sequence). This CDR3 has 13 amino acids. Written as DNA, the CDR3 is TGTGCCGTACAGGGCCTATATAATTCACCCCTCCACTTT. Its protein product is CAVQGLYNSPLHF.

This chain joins TRBV7-9 and TRBJ1-2, with TRBD1 identical over 10 bases. The germline V gene has CDR1 SEHNR and CDR2 FQNEAQ (reference sequence). The V segment lost 5 bases and the J segment 8 bases; nucleotides outside the gene matches: 11. The CDR3 is 15 residues long. Written as DNA, the CDR3 is TGTGCCAGCAGCAATCCGCCCGGGACAGGGGACGGCTACACCTTC. As protein: CASSNPPGTGDGYTF.

This clone was detected only a few times. The J gene is TRBJ2-6, the V gene TRBV21-1; TRBD1, the table's D call, lacks a check against the DNA. TRBV21-1 counts as a pseudogene. This CDR3 has 19 residues. The CDR3 loop reads CASSRLGRGRNSGANVLTF. CDR3 nucleotide sequence: TGTGCCAGCAGCCGCCTGGGCAGGGGGCGGAACTCTGGGGCCAACGTCCTGACTTTC.

The gene calls are TRBV19 and TRBJ1-5; 7 nucleotides align to TRBD1. The J segment lost 5 bases and the V segment lost 4 bases, leaving 11 bases of the junction unmatched. Germline V gene sequence: CDR1 LNHDA, CDR2 SQIVND (reference sequence). The CDR3 spans 16 residues. CDR3 DNA: TGTGCCAGTAGTACCCGGGGACAGCCGCCCGATCAGCCCCAGCATTTT. This codes for CASSTRGQPPDQPQHF.

This chain connects TRBV7-9 to TRBJ2-3; D not certain. CDR1 and CDR2 (germline): SEHNR, FQNEAQ (reference sequence). The CDR3 is 13 amino acids. V was pared by 0 bases and J by 5 bases, with 6 bases between. As DNA, the CDR3 is TGTGCCAGCAGCTTAGCATATTTAGATACGCAGTATTTT. Encoded protein: CASSLAYLDTQYF.

V usage is TRBV7-8 and J usage is TRBJ1-2; unclear D gene. This CDR3 region has 14 residues. The V and J ends lost 1 base and 4 bases respectively, with 10 bases between them. Germline V gives CDR1 SGHVS, CDR2 FQNEAQ. The chain's CDR3 is CASSLDGPGYGYTF. The CDR3 nucleotides are TGTGCCAGCAGCTTAGATGGGCCAGGCTATGGCTACACCTTC.

This clone was observed a few times. V usage is TRBV14 and J usage is TRBJ1-1, with D uncertain. V dropped 0 bases and J dropped 0 bases, with 11 bases sitting between them. Germline-derived CDR1 and CDR2 are SGHDN and FVKESK. The CDR3 spans 16 residues. CDR3 DNA: TGTGCCAGCAGCCAAGATTACGGGTCTTTGAACACTGAAGCTTTCTTT. This sequence encodes CASSQDYGSLNTEAFF.

This clone has a count of ten or more. This chain links TRBV20-1 with TRBJ1-1; the D gene is possibly TRBD1 (5 bases). The V gene's germline CDR1 is DFQATT and CDR2 SNEGSKA (reference sequence). The CDR3 loop spans 11 amino acids. V lost 4 bases to trimming and J lost 6 bases, with 9 bases between them. The CDR3 region is CSAIRTPEAFF. The DNA for the CDR3 is TGCAGTGCTATCAGGACACCTGAAGCTTTCTTT.

Regarding this clone: Since no conserved phenylalanine or tryptophan closes the CDR3, a read error is the likely cause. The rearrangement links TRBV5-1 to TRBJ1-2, with 9 bases aligning to TRBD1. V lost 3 bases and J lost 6; bases outside the gene matches: 3. This CDR3 is built from 13 residues. CDR1 is SGHRS and CDR2 is YFSETQ in the germline V gene. Here the CDR3 DNA reads TGCGCCAGCAGCTCAGGGACAGGGAATGGCTACACCTCC. Amino acids: CASSSGTGNGYTS.

The rearrangement uses TRBV2 and TRBJ2-1; 9 bases are shared with TRBD2. V dropped 4 bases and J dropped 4; count of bases not matched to a gene: 8. From germline, CDR1 is SNHLY and CDR2 FYNNEI. The CDR3 has 16 amino acids. The CDR3: CASSAQGLAIYNEQFF. The CDR3 nucleotides read TGTGCCAGCAGTGCCCAGGGACTAGCAATTTACAATGAGCAGTTCTTC.

V is TRBV7-3 and J is TRBJ2-7; 7 bases align to TRBD1. CDR3 size: 16 residues. Trimming cost V 5 bases and J 5 bases; bases outside gene matches: 15. The germline V gene has CDR1 SGHTA and CDR2 FQGTGA. CDR3 region: CASSPTAGGSPHEQYF. The CDR3 DNA follows: TGTGCCAGCAGCCCAACGGCAGGGGGATCCCCCCACGAGCAGTACTTC.

This clone came up once. J is TRBJ2-7 and V is TRBV19; TRBD1 matches at 10 bases. The J segment lost 7 bases and the V segment lost 5 bases, leaving 8 bases of the junction unmatched. CDR1 is LNHDA, CDR2 SQIVND, per germline (reference sequence). The CDR3 spans 14 residues. As DNA, the CDR3 is TGTGCCAGTAGTCATCGACAGGGGGCGGATGAGCAGTACTTC. It encodes CASSHRQGADEQYF. Complete variable domain (other parts from reference TRBV19 and TRBJ2-7): DGGITQSPKYLFRKEGQNVTLSCEQNLNHDAMYWYRQDPGQGLRLIYYSQIVNDFQKGDIAEGYSVSREKKESFPLTVTSAQKNPTAFYLCASSHRQGADEQYFGPGTRLTVT.

The chain recombines TRBV27 with TRBJ2-7; 8 positions match TRBD1. Unmatched junction bases numbered 10, after V lost 6 bases and J lost 6 bases. The CDR3 extends over 14 amino acids. Germline-derived CDR1 and CDR2 are MNHEY and SMNVEV (reference sequence). CDR3 amino acids: CASRQPGTGSEQYF. DNA for the CDR3: TGTGCCAGCAGACAACCCGGGACAGGCTCCGAGCAGTACTTC.

V and J are TRBV4-3 and TRBJ1-2; no clear D gene. This CDR3 has 18 amino acids. Looked up from germline, CDR1 is LGHNA and CDR2 is YSLEER. Trimming took off 0 bases at V and 8 bases at J, with 25 bases between the two ends. This CDR3 reads CASSQDQTAATVPNGYTF. The CDR3 DNA reads as TGCGCCAGCAGCCAAGATCAGACGGCAGCAACAGTGCCTAACGGCTACACCTTC.